Listed below are T cell receptor beta chains from one sample, sequenced in a study of response to subunit inactivated influenza vaccine. One entry per CDR3 protein, called by TCRdb with MiXCR from the RT-PCR reads. The table shows about 780,000 distinct CDR3 sequences, with roughly 18% occurring only once. Sequencing was performed on PBMCs from blood, taken around 5 days after vaccination. Receptors were obtained from a man aged 45 to 65 who received an inactivated influenza vaccine. Each CDR3 is given with its conserved first and last residue. The D gene is left open where the match is weak. The listing skips clone size in some rows; elsewhere it reads once, few, many or a size class.

CDR3 DNA: TGTGCCAGCAGACCCCCGGGACGGCCGTACGAGCAGTACTTC; CDR3 protein: CASRPPGRPYEQYF; D gene: .; clone size: .; V gene: TRBV28; J gene: TRBJ2-7
CDR3 DNA: TGCGCCAGCAGGCAGGGTCTAGCGGGTCTCTACAATGAGCAGTTCTTC; CDR3 protein: CASRQGLAGLYNEQFF; D gene: TRBD2; clone size: .; V gene: TRBV4-1; J gene: TRBJ2-1
CDR3 DNA: TGCAGCGTTGGGCGGGGGAACGGAGTCGAGCAGTACTTC; CDR3 protein: CSVGRGNGVEQYF; D gene: TRBD2; clone size: .; V gene: TRBV29-1; J gene: TRBJ2-7
CDR3 DNA: TGCAGTGCGCAGACTAGCGGATACCAAGAGACCCAGTACTTC; CDR3 protein: CSAQTSGYQETQYF; D gene: TRBD2; clone size: many; V gene: TRBV20-1; J gene: TRBJ2-5
CDR3 DNA: TGCAGCGTTGAAGATCGAGTCGGGGGGGGGCCAGATACGCAGTATTTT; CDR3 protein: CSVEDRVGGGPDTQYF; D gene: TRBD2; clone size: .; V gene: TRBV29-1; J gene: TRBJ2-3
CDR3 DNA: TGTGCCAGCAGCCTACGACTAGCGGTCTCCTACAATGAGCAGTTCTTC; CDR3 protein: CASSLRLAVSYNEQFF; D gene: TRBD2; clone size: .; V gene: TRBV5-8; J gene: TRBJ2-1
CDR3 DNA: TGTGCCAGCAGTTACGAGGTCGGGACTAGTGCGTTCTTC; CDR3 protein: CASSYEVGTSAFF; D gene: TRBD2; clone size: .; V gene: TRBV6-5; J gene: TRBJ2-1
CDR3 DNA: TGTGCCACCAGCAGAGCTCGAGACAGGGACGAGCAGTTCTTC; CDR3 protein: CATSRARDRDEQFF; D gene: TRBD1; clone size: few; V gene: TRBV15; J gene: TRBJ2-1
CDR3 DNA: TGTGCCAGCGGCTGGGGTTCGGCTTACGAGCAGTACTTC; CDR3 protein: CASGWGSAYEQYF; D gene: .; clone size: .; V gene: TRBV3-1; J gene: TRBJ2-7
CDR3 DNA: TGTGCCAGCAGTTTAACCGGGACAGGGGACGAGCAGTACTTC; CDR3 protein: CASSLTGTGDEQYF; D gene: TRBD1; clone size: many; V gene: TRBV12-3/TRBV12-4; J gene: TRBJ2-7
CDR3 DNA: TGTGCCAGTAGCACTTTTGGTGCGGGAGGGAATGAGCAGTTCTTC; CDR3 protein: CASSTFGAGGNEQFF; D gene: TRBD2; clone size: .; V gene: TRBV19; J gene: TRBJ2-1
CDR3 DNA: TGTGCCAGCAGCTTACAGGGACTCAGTGAAAAACTGTTTTTT; CDR3 protein: CASSLQGLSEKLFF; D gene: .; clone size: .; V gene: TRBV7-9; J gene: TRBJ1-4
CDR3 DNA: TGTGCCAGCAGTTCTGGGACAGGGCTGTTCTTC; CDR3 protein: CASSSGTGLFF; D gene: TRBD1; clone size: few; V gene: TRBV6-2/TRBV6-3; J gene: TRBJ2-1
CDR3 DNA: TGCGCCAGCAGCTCTGGACAGGGGCAGCCCCAGCATTTT; CDR3 protein: CASSSGQGQPQHF; D gene: TRBD1; clone size: many; V gene: TRBV5-1; J gene: TRBJ1-5
CDR3 DNA: TGCAGTGCTAGTGTTGGGAGTGGCTACAATGAGCAGTTCTTC; CDR3 protein: CSASVGSGYNEQFF; D gene: .; clone size: .; V gene: TRBV20-1; J gene: TRBJ2-1
CDR3 DNA: TGCGCCAGCAGCCAAGAACCTATTTCAATCAATGAGCAGTTCTTC; CDR3 protein: CASSQEPISINEQFF; D gene: .; clone size: few; V gene: TRBV4-1; J gene: TRBJ2-1
CDR3 DNA: TGTGCCAGCAGCTTAGCGGTCCAGCCCCTCTACGAGCAGTACTTC; CDR3 protein: CASSLAVQPLYEQYF; D gene: .; clone size: few; V gene: TRBV7-2; J gene: TRBJ2-7
CDR3 DNA: TGCGCCAGCAGCTTGTCTTCTAGCGTCTTGGGGGAGCTGTTTTTT; CDR3 protein: CASSLSSSVLGELFF; D gene: .; clone size: .; V gene: TRBV5-1; J gene: TRBJ2-2
CDR3 DNA: TGTGCCAGCAGGCCGATAGCGGGGAGCTCCTACAATGAGCAGTTCTTC; CDR3 protein: CASRPIAGSSYNEQFF; D gene: TRBD2; clone size: .; V gene: TRBV7-6; J gene: TRBJ2-1
CDR3 DNA: TGTGCCAGCAGCGTATCCGGGACGGCTCCCTACGAGCAGTACTTC; CDR3 protein: CASSVSGTAPYEQYF; D gene: .; clone size: .; V gene: TRBV9; J gene: TRBJ2-7
CDR3 DNA: TGCAGCGGGAAAACCGGGACAGGGAATCTCGAGCAGTACTTC; CDR3 protein: CSGKTGTGNLEQYF; D gene: TRBD1; clone size: .; V gene: TRBV29-1; J gene: TRBJ2-7
CDR3 DNA: TGCAGTGCCCCCCTGGCCCGACGGGGCTATGGCTACACCTTC; CDR3 protein: CSAPLARRGYGYTF; D gene: .; clone size: .; V gene: TRBV20-1; J gene: TRBJ1-2
CDR3 DNA: TGTGCCAGCAGTTCAGCGGGACAAAGAGGATCACCCCTCCACTTT; CDR3 protein: CASSSAGQRGSPLHF; D gene: .; clone size: .; V gene: TRBV12-3/TRBV12-4; J gene: TRBJ1-6
CDR3 DNA: TGCAGAGGGAAAACAGGGGTGAACACTGAAGCTTTCTTT; CDR3 protein: CRGKTGVNTEAFF; D gene: TRBD1; clone size: few; V gene: TRBV20-1; J gene: TRBJ1-1
CDR3 DNA: TGTGCCAGCAGCCGGGACAATACCGGGGAGCTGTTTTTT; CDR3 protein: CASSRDNTGELFF; D gene: .; clone size: .; V gene: TRBV7-3; J gene: TRBJ2-2
CDR3 DNA: TGTGCCAGCAGCTTAGAGATGGGCAGGGAGACCCAGTACTTC; CDR3 protein: CASSLEMGRETQYF; D gene: .; clone size: .; V gene: TRBV7-9; J gene: TRBJ2-5
CDR3 DNA: TGTGCCAGCAGCTTGTATCGACGGATGATAAACTATGGCTACACCTTC; CDR3 protein: CASSLYRRMINYGYTF; D gene: .; clone size: once; V gene: TRBV5-6; J gene: TRBJ1-2
CDR3 DNA: TGTGCCAGCAGTTACCGCGGAGGTCCCTACGAGCAGTACTTC; CDR3 protein: CASSYRGGPYEQYF; D gene: .; clone size: .; V gene: TRBV6-5; J gene: TRBJ2-7
CDR3 DNA: TGCGCCAGCAGCTGGAGGGGCGCGGACTATGGCTACACCTTC; CDR3 protein: CASSWRGADYGYTF; D gene: .; clone size: few; V gene: TRBV5-1; J gene: TRBJ1-2
CDR3 DNA: TGTGCCAGCAGCGTTGGCAGGGAGGAGAGACAGCAGTTCTTC; CDR3 protein: CASSVGREERQQFF; D gene: .; clone size: .; V gene: TRBV9; J gene: TRBJ2-1
CDR3 DNA: TGTGCCAGCAGTGAATGGGGGTCGGGAGATACGCAGTATTTT; CDR3 protein: CASSEWGSGDTQYF; D gene: .; clone size: .; V gene: TRBV25-1; J gene: TRBJ2-3
CDR3 DNA: TGCGCCAGCAGCTTGTCTAGCGGGACGGAGACCCAGTACTTC; CDR3 protein: CASSLSSGTETQYF; D gene: TRBD2; clone size: many; V gene: TRBV5-1; J gene: TRBJ2-5
CDR3 DNA: TGCAGTGCTAGCAGTCGAGGGGGCGACGCAGATACGCAGTATTTT; CDR3 protein: CSASSRGGDADTQYF; D gene: TRBD1; clone size: few; V gene: TRBV20-1; J gene: TRBJ2-3
CDR3 DNA: TGTGCCAGCAGCTTGGGCGGGGTGTTTAATGAAAAACTGTTTTTT; CDR3 protein: CASSLGGVFNEKLFF; D gene: .; clone size: .; V gene: TRBV7-2; J gene: TRBJ1-4
CDR3 DNA: TGTGCCAGCAGCCAAGAGTCAGGTGGCTACATCTTC; CDR3 protein: CASSQESGGYIF; D gene: .; clone size: .; V gene: TRBV4-2; J gene: TRBJ1-2
CDR3 DNA: TGTGCCAGCAGTCCGTCAATTTCCTCCTACGAGCAGTACTTC; CDR3 protein: CASSPSISSYEQYF; D gene: .; clone size: few; V gene: TRBV12-3/TRBV12-4; J gene: TRBJ2-7
CDR3 DNA: TGTGCCAGCAGTCCTCCGACAGGGGCCAACACTGAAGCTTTCTTT; CDR3 protein: CASSPPTGANTEAFF; D gene: TRBD1; clone size: many; V gene: TRBV12-3/TRBV12-4; J gene: TRBJ1-1
CDR3 DNA: TGCAGTGCTTTCAAACTAGCGGGAGACTCCGAGCAGTACTTC; CDR3 protein: CSAFKLAGDSEQYF; D gene: TRBD2; clone size: few; V gene: TRBV20-1; J gene: TRBJ2-7
CDR3 DNA: TGCAGTGTCTTGACTCAGACCGGGGAGCTGTTTTTT; CDR3 protein: CSVLTQTGELFF; D gene: .; clone size: few; V gene: TRBV20-1; J gene: TRBJ2-2
CDR3 DNA: TGTGCCAGCAGCCAAGAGGGGAGGAATGAGCAGTTCTTC; CDR3 protein: CASSQEGRNEQFF; D gene: .; clone size: few; V gene: TRBV3-1; J gene: TRBJ2-1
CDR3 DNA: TGTGCCAGCAGTTTTGGGGTGGCGGGGGGACACCATGAGCAGTTCTTC; CDR3 protein: CASSFGVAGGHHEQFF; D gene: TRBD2; clone size: .; V gene: TRBV12-3/TRBV12-4; J gene: TRBJ2-1
CDR3 DNA: TGTGCCAGCGTCCGGACACCTTACGAGCAGTACTTC; CDR3 protein: CASVRTPYEQYF; D gene: .; clone size: .; V gene: TRBV7-9; J gene: TRBJ2-7
CDR3 DNA: TGTGCCAGCAGTTTTACGGGGGGGCCGAATGAGCAGTTCTTC; CDR3 protein: CASSFTGGPNEQFF; D gene: TRBD2; clone size: many; V gene: TRBV12-3/TRBV12-4; J gene: TRBJ2-1
CDR3 DNA: TGCAGTGCTAGGAGCGGGGTAGGCAATCAGCCCCAGCATTTT; CDR3 protein: CSARSGVGNQPQHF; D gene: .; clone size: few; V gene: TRBV20-1; J gene: TRBJ1-5
CDR3 DNA: TGTGCCAGCAGCTTATTAGGATTCCTCACAGATACGCAGTATTTT; CDR3 protein: CASSLLGFLTDTQYF; D gene: .; clone size: few; V gene: TRBV7-2; J gene: TRBJ2-3
CDR3 DNA: TGTGCCAGCAGCCTATTCTCCGGACAGGGGGTTTATGGCTACACCTTC; CDR3 protein: CASSLFSGQGVYGYTF; D gene: TRBD1; clone size: .; V gene: TRBV3-1; J gene: TRBJ1-2
CDR3 DNA: TGTGCCAGCAGTGGCGCGGGAGGCTACGAGCAGTACTTC; CDR3 protein: CASSGAGGYEQYF; D gene: TRBD2; clone size: .; V gene: TRBV6-1; J gene: TRBJ2-7
CDR3 DNA: TGTGCCAGCAGTTGGATGGGGACTAGCGGGACGTGTCCCGGGGAGCTGTTTTTT; CDR3 protein: CASSWMGTSGTCPGELFF; D gene: TRBD2; clone size: .; V gene: TRBV12-3/TRBV12-4; J gene: TRBJ2-2
CDR3 DNA: TGTGCCATAAAGGGACAGAATGAAAAACTGTTTTTT; CDR3 protein: CAIKGQNEKLFF; D gene: TRBD1; clone size: many; V gene: TRBV6-5; J gene: TRBJ1-4
CDR3 DNA: TGTGCCAGCAGCCCTAGCGGGAGACAAGAGACCCAGTACTTC; CDR3 protein: CASSPSGRQETQYF; D gene: TRBD2; clone size: .; V gene: TRBV3-1; J gene: TRBJ2-5
CDR3 DNA: TGTGCCAGCTGGGGACGGTTAAGCAATCAGCCCCAGCATTTT; CDR3 protein: CASWGRLSNQPQHF; D gene: .; clone size: .; V gene: TRBV6-2/TRBV6-3; J gene: TRBJ1-5
CDR3 DNA: TGTGCCAGCAGCGTAGGGGTCGGGCGCAACACCGGGGAGCTGTTTTTT; CDR3 protein: CASSVGVGRNTGELFF; D gene: .; clone size: .; V gene: TRBV9; J gene: TRBJ2-2
CDR3 DNA: TGCAGTGCTAGAATTAGCGCCGAGACCCAGTACTTC; CDR3 protein: CSARISAETQYF; D gene: .; clone size: few; V gene: TRBV20-1; J gene: TRBJ2-5